Presented here are 5 T cell receptor beta chains from one specimen sequenced in a study of PD-1 and CTLA-4 blockade in melanoma. The data were produced by immunoSEQ multiplex PCR, yet TCRdb's version contains in-frame clones alone and is incomplete. This sample has approximately 7,200 clones, with around 80% found just once. The input for sequencing was CD8+ T cells from peripheral blood, taken before anti-PD-1 treatment. These receptors originate from a human donor with melanoma.

V is TRBV4-3 and J is TRBJ2-1; D uncertain. The germline V and J ends were trimmed by 4 bases and 8 bases, with 18 bases remaining between them. Germline assignment: CDR1 LGHNA and CDR2 YSLEER. This CDR3 spans 15 amino acids. The DNA of the CDR3 is TGCGCCAGCAGCCCCGAGGTGCTAGTCGTCGATGAGCAGTTCTTC. As protein: CASSPEVLVVDEQFF.

The chain has TRBV9 and TRBJ2-1; the match to TRBD2 covers 8 bases. CDR1 and CDR2 from the germline V gene are SGDLS and YYNGEE. The CDR3 sequence is 15 residues long. The V segment lost 0 bases and the J segment 6 bases; nucleotides outside the gene matches: 5. The CDR3 DNA follows: TGTGCCAGCAGCGTAGCTGAGCGGGAGATCAATGAGCAGTTCTTC. Its protein product is CASSVAEREINEQFF. The entire variable domain, with the rest obtained from reference TRBV9 and TRBJ2-1, is as follows: DSGVTQTPKHLITATGQRVTLRCSPRSGDLSVYWYQQSLDQGLQFLIQYYNGEERAKGNILERFSAQQFPDLHSELNLSSLELGDSALYFCASSVAEREINEQFFGPGTRLTVL.

J is TRBJ2-3 and V is TRBV6-5; D might be TRBD1 (6 bases). The CDR3 is 14 amino acids. The germline V gene has CDR1 MNHEY and CDR2 SVGAGI. Trimming took 0 bases from V and 5 from J, leaving 9 bases between them. As DNA, the CDR3 is TGTGCCAGCAGTTACTCTGGACAGTTAGATACGCAGTATTTT. It is translated as CASSYSGQLDTQYF.

The chain combines TRBV5-6 with TRBJ2-7; 9 positions match TRBD1. CDR3 length: 17 residues. Germline V gene data show CDR1 as SGHDT and CDR2 as YYEEEE. V was clipped by 6 bases and J by 2 bases; unmatched bases: 15. CDR3 in DNA: TGTGCCAGCATGCGGGACAGGGTACGGGTTCAGCCCTACGAGCAGTACTTC. It yields the protein CASMRDRVRVQPYEQYF. Looking up the rest from reference TRBV5-6 and TRBJ2-7 gives the full variable domain: DAGVTQSPTHLIKTRGQQVTLRCSPKSGHDTVSWYQQALGQGPQFIFQYYEEEERQRGNFPDRFSGHQFPNYSSELNVNALLLGDSALYLCASMRDRVRVQPYEQYFGPGTRLTVT.

The chain uses TRBV7-6 and TRBJ2-5, with D perhaps TRBD1 or TRBD2 (5 bases each). The V end was cut by 3 bases, the J end by 12 bases, with 20 bases between. Germline loops: CDR1 SGHVS, CDR2 FNYEAQ. This CDR3 contains 14 residues. DNA for the CDR3: TGTGCCAGCAGCTTGGGGCAGTCTACCGGGAAGAAGTACTTC. Translated, it gives CASSLGQSTGKKYF. Complete variable domain (other parts from reference TRBV7-6 and TRBJ2-5): GAGVSQSPRYKVTKRGQDVALRCDPISGHVSLYWYRQALGQGPEFLTYFNYEAQQDKSGLPNDRFSAERPEGSISTLTIQRTEQRDSAMYRCASSLGQSTGKKYFGPGTRLLVL.